This entry lists 11 T cell receptor beta chains sequenced from one sample in a study of blood T cell repertoires in COVID-19. This table comes from immunoSEQ multiplex PCR, and its TCRdb copy is limited to in-frame clones, with some not included. Altogether 250,000 or so clones are present, roughly 82% being singletons, with the ten largest covering approximately 13%. Input material: peripheral blood. These receptors were obtained from an older man with acute or convalescent COVID-19.

This clone was counted only a few times. V usage is TRBV2 and J usage is TRBJ2-3; no firm D call. The ends were cut back, 5 bases at V and 0 bases at J, with 12 bases in the middle. The CDR3 length is 15 residues. Germline-derived CDR1 and CDR2 are SNHLY and FYNNEI. The CDR3 DNA reads as TGTGCCAGCAGTTCGACAATAACTAGCACAGATACGCAGTATTTT. Protein: CASSSTITSTDTQYF.

The CDR3 region is CASRVRGNYEQYF. The CDR3, as DNA: TGCGCCAGCCGGGTTAGAGGGAACTACGAGCAGTACTTC. The chain combines TRBV5-1 with TRBJ2-7; TRBD2 might be the D (5 bases). The CDR3 sequence is 13 residues long. V gave up 7 bases and J gave up 3 bases, with 14 bases separating them. Germline assignment: CDR1 SGHRS and CDR2 YFSETQ. The entire variable domain, with the rest obtained from reference TRBV5-1 and TRBJ2-7, is as follows: KAGVTQTPRYLIKTRGQQVTLSCSPISGHRSVSWYQQTPGQGLQFLFEYFSETQRNKGNFPGRFSGRQFSNSRSEMNVSTLELGDSALYLCASRVRGNYEQYFGPGTRLTVT.

The chain recombines TRBV29-1 with TRBJ2-1; D may be TRBD1 (6 bases). Germline V gene data show CDR1 as SQVTM and CDR2 as ANQGSEA. CDR3 length equals 12 residues. Trimming left V 7 bases short and J 4 bases short, with 11 bases between. Here the CDR3 reads CSEEDSYNEQFF. In DNA form, the CDR3 reads TGCAGCGAAGAGGACAGTTACAATGAGCAGTTCTTC.

The chain recombines TRBV15 with TRBJ1-4; D gene unclear. The CDR3 has 13 amino acids. Germline V lookup: CDR1 LNHNV, CDR2 YYDKDF (reference sequence). Trimming took 0 bases from V and 7 from J, leaving 6 bases between them. The CDR3 loop is CATSREQIEKLFF. CDR3 nucleotide sequence: TGTGCCACCAGCAGAGAACAGATTGAAAAACTGTTTTTT. Looking up the rest from reference TRBV15 and TRBJ1-4 gives the full variable domain: DAMVIQNPRYQVTQFGKPVTLSCSQTLNHNVMYWYQQKSSQAPKLLFHYYDKDFNNEADTPDNFQSRRPNTSFCFLDIRSPGLGDTAMYLCATSREQIEKLFFGSGTQLSVL.

This chain uses TRBV25-1 with TRBJ1-1; 9 bases are shared with TRBD1. The CDR3 totals 14 residues. V trimming: 7 bases; J trimming: 5 bases; junction bases outside the gene matches: 8. Germline lookup yields CDR1 MGHDK and CDR2 SYGVNS. The CDR3 loop is CASTTTGGKTEAFF. The CDR3 DNA reads TGTGCCAGCACTACGACAGGGGGGAAAACTGAAGCTTTCTTT.

This chain joins TRBV24-1 and TRBJ1-6, with D tentatively TRBD1 (5 bases). Germline values: CDR1 KGHDR, CDR2 SFDVKD. V gave up 4 bases and J gave up 2 bases, with 11 bases separating them. The CDR3 is made up of 16 amino acids. CDR3 protein: CATSEEEGPYNSPLHF. In nucleotides, the CDR3 is TGTGCCACCAGTGAGGAGGAGGGACCCTATAATTCACCCCTCCACTTT.

This chain joins TRBV6-5 and TRBJ1-6; D is possibly TRBD1 (5 bases). Trimming stripped 6 bases from V and 7 bases from J, with 16 bases between. The CDR3 runs 15 residues. Germline V gives CDR1 MNHEY, CDR2 SVGAGI. The CDR3 bases are TGTGCCAGCAGACACCCCTTGACAGAGAATTCACCCCTCCACTTT. Translating it yields CASRHPLTENSPLHF.

V and J are TRBV13 and TRBJ2-2, with TRBD1 matching 7 bases. The CDR3 runs to 17 residues. Trimming cost V 4 bases and J 4 bases; bases outside gene matches: 12. The germline CDR1 and CDR2 sequences are PRHDT and FYEKMQ (reference sequence). CDR3 DNA: TGTGCCAGCAGCTCCCCCCCGGGACAGCTACGCACCGGGGAGCTGTTTTTT. It encodes CASSSPPGQLRTGELFF.

Written as DNA, the CDR3 is TGTGCCAGTAGGGACACCGATGAGCAGTTCTTC. Protein product: CASRDTDEQFF. V usage is TRBV19 and J usage is TRBJ2-1; D is perhaps TRBD1 (5 bases). The CDR3 has 11 amino acids. Germline CDR1 and CDR2: LNHDA and SQIVND (reference sequence). Trimming stripped 6 bases from V and 8 bases from J, with 8 bases between. The variable domain in full, with the rest retrieved from reference TRBV19 and TRBJ2-1, is DGGITQSPKYLFRKEGQNVTLSCEQNLNHDAMYWYRQDPGQGLRLIYYSQIVNDFQKGDIAEGYSVSREKKESFPLTVTSAQKNPTAFYLCASRDTDEQFFGPGTRLTVL.

The rearrangement uses TRBV5-1 and TRBJ2-3; D may be TRBD1 (6 bases). The ends were cut back, 1 base at V and 4 bases at J, with 16 bases in the middle. There are 16 residues in the CDR3. Germline assignment: CDR1 SGHRS and CDR2 YFSETQ. The CDR3 bases are TGCGCCAGCAGCTTGCTGGGACATCAGACTCCAGATACGCAGTATTTT. Amino acids: CASSLLGHQTPDTQYF.

The rearrangement uses TRBV2 and TRBJ1-6, with 11 positions matching TRBD1. This CDR3 has 17 residues. The germline V gene has CDR1 SNHLY and CDR2 FYNNEI. V trimming: 3 bases; J trimming: 5 bases; junction bases outside the gene matches: 6. The CDR3 loop reads CASSEIGQGANNSPLHF. CDR3 nucleotides: TGTGCCAGCAGTGAGATAGGACAGGGGGCGAATAATTCACCCCTCCACTTT.